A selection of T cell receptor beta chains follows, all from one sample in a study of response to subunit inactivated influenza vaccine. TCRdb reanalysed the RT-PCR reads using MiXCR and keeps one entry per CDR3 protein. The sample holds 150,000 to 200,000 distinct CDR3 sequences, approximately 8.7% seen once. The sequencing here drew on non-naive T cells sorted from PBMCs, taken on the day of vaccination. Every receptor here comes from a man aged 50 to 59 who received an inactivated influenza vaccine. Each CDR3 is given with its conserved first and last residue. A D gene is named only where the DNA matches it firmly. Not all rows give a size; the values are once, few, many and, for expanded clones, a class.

CDR3nt: TGTGCCAGCAGTTACGACAGGGGTCTGAATTTGTACGAGCAGTACTTC
CDR3aa: CASSYDRGLNLYEQYF
abundance: many
len: 16
v_gene: TRBV6-2/TRBV6-3
j_gene: TRBJ2-7
d_gene: TRBD1

CDR3nt: TGCGCCAGCAGCTCCAGACAGGGGTACGAGCAGTACTTC
CDR3aa: CASSSRQGYEQYF
abundance: many
len: 13
v_gene: TRBV5-1
j_gene: TRBJ2-7
d_gene: TRBD1

CDR3nt: TGCAGTGCTTTATTCCCCCTCTTGGGGGACCGAAGTCAAGAGACCCAGTACTTC
CDR3aa: CSALFPLLGDRSQETQYF
abundance: many
len: 18
v_gene: TRBV20-1
j_gene: TRBJ2-5
d_gene: -

CDR3nt: TGTGCCAGCAGCCCGTTCCCCGCCTACGAGCAGTACTTC
CDR3aa: CASSPFPAYEQYF
abundance: many
len: 13
v_gene: TRBV5-5
j_gene: TRBJ2-7
d_gene: -

CDR3nt: TGTGCCATCAAGGGGAGGGTTGTTAGCTACGAGCAGTACTTC
CDR3aa: CAIKGRVVSYEQYF
abundance: few
len: 14
v_gene: TRBV10-3
j_gene: TRBJ2-7
d_gene: TRBD2

CDR3nt: TGTGCCAGCAGCGTAGGAAGCGGGAGTTATGAGCAGTTCTTC
CDR3aa: CASSVGSGSYEQFF
abundance: -
len: 14
v_gene: TRBV9
j_gene: TRBJ2-1
d_gene: TRBD2

CDR3nt: TGTGCCAGCAAAAGGGTTGAGACCCAGTACTTC
CDR3aa: CASKRVETQYF
abundance: few
len: 11
v_gene: TRBV25-1
j_gene: TRBJ2-5
d_gene: -

CDR3nt: TGTGCCAGCAGGGAAAGGGTGGAGAAGACCGGGGAGCTGTTTTTT
CDR3aa: CASRERVEKTGELFF
abundance: -
len: 15
v_gene: TRBV3-1
j_gene: TRBJ2-2
d_gene: -

CDR3nt: TGTGCCACCAGTTCCCAAGATGAAAAACTGTTTTTT
CDR3aa: CATSSQDEKLFF
abundance: few
len: 12
v_gene: TRBV24-1
j_gene: TRBJ1-4
d_gene: -

CDR3nt: TGTGCCAGCAGCTTGTACGGGCCTACCTACGAGCAGTACTTC
CDR3aa: CASSLYGPTYEQYF
abundance: few
len: 14
v_gene: TRBV27
j_gene: TRBJ2-7
d_gene: -

CDR3nt: TGTGCCAGCAGTCCCTCGGGACAGATCAATGAAAAACTGTTTTTT
CDR3aa: CASSPSGQINEKLFF
abundance: few
len: 15
v_gene: TRBV27
j_gene: TRBJ1-4
d_gene: TRBD1

CDR3nt: TGTGCCAGCTCACCGTCCAGCAGCTTGGGGTTCTTC
CDR3aa: CASSPSSSLGFF
abundance: few
len: 12
v_gene: TRBV18
j_gene: TRBJ2-1
d_gene: -

CDR3nt: TGTGCCAGCAGCAGGGTCAGGGGAGGTGAGCAGTTCTTC
CDR3aa: CASSRVRGGEQFF
abundance: -
len: 13
v_gene: TRBV5-4
j_gene: TRBJ2-1
d_gene: -

CDR3nt: TGTGCCAGCAGCCCCCTCGGGGGGGCCGGGGAGCTGTTTTTT
CDR3aa: CASSPLGGAGELFF
abundance: few
len: 14
v_gene: TRBV14
j_gene: TRBJ2-2
d_gene: TRBD2

CDR3nt: TGTGCCAGCAGTTACGGGCTAGGAGACTACGAGCAGTACTTC
CDR3aa: CASSYGLGDYEQYF
abundance: -
len: 14
v_gene: TRBV6-5
j_gene: TRBJ2-7
d_gene: -

CDR3nt: TGTGCCAGCAGTTTGGATGGGACACGTAATTCACCCCTCCACTTT
CDR3aa: CASSLDGTRNSPLHF
abundance: -
len: 15
v_gene: TRBV27
j_gene: TRBJ1-6
d_gene: -